Presented here are 14 T cell receptor beta chains from one specimen sequenced in a study of radiation and T cells in renal cell carcinoma. Produced via immunoSEQ multiplex PCR; TCRdb's table is partial and in-frame only. The table has about 130,000 clones, approximately 82% seen once; the top ten hold around 3%. Time point specified: baseline pretreatment blood. Treatment noted: 15 Gy SBRT to primary tumor, nephrectomy 4 weeks later. Sequenced material: blood, taken from a patient whose treatment included radiotherapy and nephrectomy. The receptors here all came from a woman in her sixties or seventies with renal cell carcinoma.

This chain joins TRBV19 and TRBJ1-5; D is ambiguous. Germline V gene sequence: CDR1 LNHDA, CDR2 SQIVND (reference sequence). The CDR3 consists of 14 residues. V was pared by 5 bases and J by 3 bases, with 11 bases between. The CDR3 spells CASSGGLTNQPQHF. CDR3 DNA sequence: TGTGCCAGTAGTGGAGGCCTGACCAATCAGCCCCAGCATTTT. Complete variable domain (other parts from reference TRBV19 and TRBJ1-5): DGGITQSPKYLFRKEGQNVTLSCEQNLNHDAMYWYRQDPGQGLRLIYYSQIVNDFQKGDIAEGYSVSREKKESFPLTVTSAQKNPTAFYLCASSGGLTNQPQHFGDGTRLSIL.

This chain's CDR3 is CATSSPLKTGYTF. DNA for the CDR3: TGTGCCACCTCCAGCCCCCTTAAGACAGGCTACACCTTC. The chain couples TRBV15 to TRBJ1-2; D gene unclear. The CDR3 loop spans 13 amino acids. From germline, CDR1 is LNHNV and CDR2 YYDKDF (reference sequence). The V end lost 8 bases, the J end lost 8 bases, and 18 bases lay between the germline ends. Based on the CDR3 plus reference TRBV15 and TRBJ1-2, the full variable domain is DAMVIQNPRYQVTQFGKPVTLSCSQTLNHNVMYWYQQKSSQAPKLLFHYYDKDFNNEADTPDNFQSRRPNTSFCFLDIRSPGLGDTAMYLCATSSPLKTGYTFGSGTRLTVV.

This chain connects TRBV6-1 to TRBJ1-4; the match to TRBD1 covers 10 bases. V lost 11 bases to trimming and J lost 8 bases; unmatched junction nucleotides: 8. This CDR3 region has 13 residues. CDR1 is MNHNS and CDR2 is SASEGT in the germline V gene. Here the CDR3 reads CAVRQGAREKLFF. Written as DNA, the CDR3 is TGTGCCGTCCGACAGGGGGCAAGGGAAAAACTGTTTTTT.

This clone was detected only once. The genes are TRBV6-1 and TRBJ2-1, with TRBD2 identical over 8 bases. The germline CDR1 and CDR2 sequences are MNHNS and SASEGT. The CDR3 is made up of 13 amino acids. J was trimmed by 11 bases and V by 2 bases; bases with no gene match: 5. The CDR3 loop reads CASSELLAVKQFF. In DNA form, the CDR3 reads TGTGCCAGCAGTGAATTACTAGCGGTCAAGCAGTTCTTC.

The V gene is TRBV19, the J gene TRBJ2-1, with 9 bases that match TRBD1. The CDR3 totals 15 residues. Germline V CDR1 and CDR2: LNHDA, SQIVND (reference sequence). The junction had 7 bases not matched to a gene; V was cut back by 4 bases and J by 6 bases. CDR3 residues: CASSRAGDRANEQFF. CDR3 sequence (DNA): TGTGCCAGTAGTAGGGCGGGGGACAGGGCCAATGAGCAGTTCTTC.

The rearrangement joins TRBV10-3 to TRBJ1-3; no reliable D call. The CDR3 runs 16 residues. In germline, CDR1 is ENHRY, CDR2 SYGVKD. V shed 6 bases and J shed 0 bases, with 15 bases lying between them. The CDR3 loop reads CAIRKGRDSSGNTIYF. The CDR3 DNA is TGTGCCATCAGAAAGGGAAGGGATAGCTCTGGAAACACCATATATTTT.

The chain is built from TRBV12-5 and TRBJ2-1; D perhaps matches TRBD1 (6 bases). V lost 6 bases and J 10 bases, leaving 13 bases between the germline ends. This CDR3 region has 12 residues. From germline, CDR1 is LGHNT and CDR2 FRNRAP. The CDR3 coding sequence is TGTGCTAGTGGCCCTCTAACAGGGGAGCAGTTCTTC. It specifies CASGPLTGEQFF.

This chain connects TRBV18 to TRBJ1-1; maybe TRBD1 (6 bases). This CDR3 spans 14 amino acids. CDR1 is KGHSH and CDR2 is LQKENI in the germline V gene. The V gene lost 1 base and the J gene lost 6 bases, with 12 bases spanning the gap. CDR3 in amino acids: CASSPQQEGAEAFF. As DNA, the CDR3 is TGTGCCAGCTCACCACAACAGGAGGGGGCTGAAGCTTTCTTT.

V is TRBV19 and J is TRBJ2-7, with D possibly TRBD2 on 7 matching bases. The V gene lost 9 bases and the J gene lost 3 bases, with 15 bases spanning the gap. Germline CDR1 LNHDA, CDR2 SQIVND (reference sequence). The CDR3 consists of 13 residues. CDR3 residues: CASGAGHNYEQYF. Written as DNA, the CDR3 is TGTGCCAGCGGAGCGGGACACAACTACGAGCAGTACTTC.

V and J are TRBV20-1 and TRBJ2-5; no reliable D call. Germline V gives CDR1 DFQATT, CDR2 SNEGSKA (reference sequence). This CDR3 contains 11 residues. Trimming shortened V by 3 bases and J by 2 bases, and 4 bases separated the two germline ends. This CDR3 reads CSAREQETQYF. For the CDR3, the DNA is TGCAGTGCTAGGGAGCAAGAGACCCAGTACTTC.

This chain connects TRBV27 to TRBJ1-1, with 7 bases matching TRBD1. The CDR3 loop spans 14 amino acids. The ends lost 1 base at V and 7 bases at J; junction bases unmatched: 6. Germline V gene lookup returns CDR1 MNHEY and CDR2 SMNVEV (reference sequence). CDR3 DNA sequence: TGTGCCAGCAGTTTATACAGGGGCAACGGTGAAGCTTTCTTT. Amino acids: CASSLYRGNGEAFF.

Notes on this clone: Other nucleotide sequences from this sample produce the same CDR3. This chain uses TRBV6-5 with TRBJ2-7; D gene unclear. The CDR3 length is 11 residues. With 8 bases removed from V and 4 bases from J, the gap between germline ends came to 9 bases. Germline V gene lookup returns CDR1 MNHEY and CDR2 SVGAGI. The CDR3 nucleotides are TGTGCCAGCTCCTATAAGTACGAGCAGTACTTC. Encoded protein: CASSYKYEQYF.

The chain carries TRBV7-9 and TRBJ2-5, with D tentatively TRBD1 (6 bases). There are 16 residues in the CDR3. Germline lookup yields CDR1 SEHNR and CDR2 FQNEAQ (reference sequence). Trimming left V 8 bases short and J 9 bases short, with 28 bases between. For the CDR3, the DNA is TGTGCCAGCGGGGGAAGTGGCCTCTCAGGGGTGGGGGCCCAGTACTTC. As protein: CASGGSGLSGVGAQYF.

The chain uses TRBV29-1 and TRBJ2-7, with 7 bases identical to TRBD1. CDR3 length: 12 residues. V dropped 7 bases and J dropped 2; count of bases not matched to a gene: 5. The germline V gene has CDR1 SQVTM and CDR2 ANQGSEA. CDR3 nucleotides: TGCAGCGCTAGGGACAGCACCTACGAGCAGTACTTC. Its translation: CSARDSTYEQYF.